Below are 21 T cell receptor beta chains sequenced from a single sample in a study of cytomegalovirus exposure and HLA in healthy donors. In the PCR, 60 Vbeta and 13 Jbeta primers were used. Assay: immunoSEQ multiplex PCR; the TCRdb copy retains only in-frame clones and omits some. The sample lists 150,000 to 200,000 clones, approximately 80% occurring once. Sequencing used PBMCs. These receptors all come from a woman aged 45-59 years in good health and CMV-seronegative.

V and J are TRBV4-3 and TRBJ2-1; the D is unclear. Germline loops: CDR1 LGHNA, CDR2 YSLEER. The CDR3 has 13 amino acids. Trimming pared 0 bases from V and 9 bases from J, leaving 9 bases between. This CDR3 is CASSQEFGREQFF. In DNA, the CDR3 is TGCGCCAGCAGCCAAGAGTTCGGTCGTGAGCAGTTCTTC.

This chain uses TRBV4-1 with TRBJ2-6; D perhaps matches TRBD2 (5 bases). Trimming pared 3 bases from V and 1 base from J, leaving 10 bases between. This CDR3 region has 16 residues. Germline values: CDR1 MGHRA, CDR2 YSYEKL. CDR3 in DNA: TGCGCCAGCAGCCAGCCTCGGGGTTCTGGGGCCAACGTCCTGACTTTC. Translating gives CASSQPRGSGANVLTF.

V and J are TRBV2 and TRBJ2-3; D is possibly TRBD1 (6 bases). There are 15 residues in the CDR3. V was pared by 5 bases and J by 2 bases, with 14 bases between. Germline V gene sequence: CDR1 SNHLY, CDR2 FYNNEI. The CDR3 DNA is TGTGCCAGCAGTCCTTCAGGGGTTCCCACAGATACGCAGTATTTT. Translation gives CASSPSGVPTDTQYF. Combining the CDR3 with reference TRBV2 and TRBJ2-3 gives the whole variable domain EPEVTQTPSHQVTQMGQEVILRCVPISNHLYFYWYRQILGQKVEFLVSFYNNEISEKSEIFDDQFSVERPDGSNFTLKIRSTKLEDSAMYFCASSPSGVPTDTQYFGPGTRLTVL.

This chain joins TRBV28 and TRBJ2-3, with a weak D call TRBD2 (5 bases). V was cut by 6 bases and J by 2 bases, with 21 bases left in between. The germline V gene has CDR1 MDHEN and CDR2 SYDVKM. The CDR3 contains 17 residues. The CDR3 coding sequence is TGTGCCAGCAGCGACTACGCCTCTCCCTCCAACACAGATACGCAGTATTTT. It specifies CASSDYASPSNTDTQYF.

The chain couples TRBV19 to TRBJ1-2; perhaps TRBD1 as D (6 bases). Germline lookup yields CDR1 LNHDA and CDR2 SQIVND (reference sequence). The CDR3 is made up of 15 amino acids. The V end was cut by 5 bases, the J end by 1 base, with 14 bases between. The DNA of the CDR3 is TGTGCCAGTAGTCCCCGGACAGAGGATAACTATGGCTACACCTTC. It codes for CASSPRTEDNYGYTF.

The J gene is TRBJ1-1, the V gene TRBV9; D gene ambiguous. CDR1 and CDR2 (germline): SGDLS, YYNGEE. This CDR3 contains 15 residues. The V and J ends lost 0 bases and 0 bases respectively, with 9 bases between them. The CDR3 is CASSVDSGLNTEAFF. Written as DNA, the CDR3 is TGTGCCAGCAGCGTAGACTCCGGGTTGAACACTGAAGCTTTCTTT.

V usage is TRBV6-5 and J usage is TRBJ1-4; a possible D gene is TRBD1 (6 bases). CDR1 MNHEY and CDR2 SVGAGI come from the germline V gene. The CDR3 has 16 residues. Trimming removed 4 bases from V and 3 bases from J, with 15 bases in between. CDR3 region: CASSSRPGVPNEKLFF. DNA for the CDR3: TGTGCCAGCAGTTCCCGACCAGGGGTACCTAATGAAAAACTGTTTTTT.

This chain connects TRBV7-8 to TRBJ2-7; 10 bases map to TRBD1. The CDR3 loop spans 15 amino acids. J lost 4 bases, V lost 1 base, and 4 bases had no gene match. Germline-derived CDR1 and CDR2 are SGHVS and FQNEAQ. DNA of the CDR3: TGTGCCAGCAGCTTAGGGGGACAGGGGATATACGAGCAGTACTTC. Residues: CASSLGGQGIYEQYF.

This sequence joins TRBV11-2 and TRBJ1-4; perhaps TRBD1 as D (5 bases). Germline V CDR1 and CDR2: SGHAT, FQNNGV. V was clipped by 5 bases and J by 8 bases, with 12 bases between them. The CDR3 covers 13 residues. The CDR3 loop reads CASSVRVREKLFF. For the CDR3, the DNA is TGTGCCAGCAGCGTCAGGGTGCGAGAAAAACTGTTTTTT. The full variable domain, in which reference TRBV11-2 and TRBJ1-4 provide the parts outside the CDR3, is EAGVAQSPRYKIIEKRQSVAFWCNPISGHATLYWYQQILGQGPKLLIQFQNNGVVDDSQLPKDRFSAERLKGVDSTLKIQPAKLEDSAVYLCASSVRVREKLFFGSGTQLSVL.

The rearrangement joins TRBV5-1 to TRBJ2-1; 11 nucleotides line up with TRBD2. CDR1 and CDR2 (germline): SGHRS, YFSETQ. Trimming cost V 4 bases and J 14 bases; bases outside gene matches: 8. The CDR3 sequence is 13 residues long. This CDR3 is CASSLGATSGEFF. The CDR3 nucleotides are TGCGCCAGCAGCCTGGGGGCGACTAGCGGGGAGTTCTTC.

In its sample, this clone was seen a few times. The rearrangement uses TRBV19 and TRBJ2-3; no reliable D call. The ends were cut back, 4 bases at V and 8 bases at J, with 13 bases in the middle. Germline assignment: CDR1 LNHDA and CDR2 SQIVND (reference sequence). The CDR3 loop spans 13 amino acids. CDR3 nucleotide sequence: TGTGCCAGTAGTAATCTTCAACTCGGTACGCAGTATTTT. The encoded protein is CASSNLQLGTQYF.

This chain connects TRBV7-3 to TRBJ2-2; TRBD2 might be the D (6 bases). CDR3 length: 14 residues. Trimming removed 3 bases from V and 8 bases from J, with 13 bases in between. Per germline, CDR1 SGHTA and CDR2 FQGTGA. The CDR3: CASSFGGTRGELFF. In nucleotides, the CDR3 is TGTGCCAGCAGCTTTGGGGGGACCAGGGGGGAGCTGTTTTTT. Based on the CDR3 plus reference TRBV7-3 and TRBJ2-2, the full variable domain is GAGVSQTPSNKVTEKGKYVELRCDPISGHTALYWYRQSLGQGPEFLIYFQGTGAADDSGLPNDRFFAVRPEGSVSTLKIQRTERGDSAVYLCASSFGGTRGELFFGEGSRLTVL.

The V call is TRBV30, the J call TRBJ2-7, with D perhaps matching TRBD1 (8 bases). Germline V gene sequence: CDR1 GTSNPN, CDR2 SVGIG (reference sequence). The V end was cut by 2 bases, the J end by 4 bases, with 15 bases between. This CDR3 region has 14 residues. CDR3 amino acids: CAWSLGQGGYEQYF. The CDR3 DNA reads TGTGCCTGGAGTTTAGGACAGGGAGGGTACGAGCAGTACTTC.

This clone was detected once. The chain combines TRBV28 with TRBJ1-4; D possibly corresponds to TRBD1 (5 bases). The V end was cut by 3 bases, the J end by 0 bases, with 8 bases between. Germline values: CDR1 MDHEN, CDR2 SYDVKM. This CDR3 is built from 15 residues. The CDR3 spells CASSLAGPTNEKLFF. CDR3 DNA: TGTGCCAGCAGTTTGGCGGGGCCAACTAATGAAAAACTGTTTTTT.

The CDR3 DNA reads as TGTGCCAGCAGTTTCCGCCGACAGGACAATGAAAAACTGTTTTTT. It specifies CASSFRRQDNEKLFF. The chain joins TRBV27 to TRBJ1-4, with a possible D match to TRBD1 (6 bases). V lost 3 bases and J lost 5, with 13 bases in between. This CDR3 contains 15 residues. From germline, CDR1 is MNHEY and CDR2 SMNVEV (reference sequence).

This clone was observed a few times. The genes are TRBV11-2 and TRBJ2-1, with TRBD2 identical over 8 bases. V lost 5 bases, J lost 4 bases, and 4 bases stayed unmatched. Germline-derived CDR1 and CDR2 are SGHAT and FQNNGV. The CDR3 loop spans 14 amino acids. The CDR3 DNA sequence: TGTGCCAGCAGCCAGCGGGAGACTTACAATGAGCAGTTCTTC. Its translation is CASSQRETYNEQFF.

The CDR3 DNA reads TGTGCCAGCAGTTCAGGGACTAGCGGGTTCACAGATACGCAGTATTTT. Translation gives CASSSGTSGFTDTQYF. This chain connects TRBV27 to TRBJ2-3, with 12 bases lining up with TRBD2. Trimming at V came to 4 bases and at J to 2 bases, leaving 4 bases not matched to a gene. CDR3 size: 16 residues. The germline V gene encodes CDR1 MNHEY and CDR2 SMNVEV (reference sequence).

This clone was seen more than once but under ten times. Other DNA sequences in the sample encode the same CDR3. The chain recombines TRBV19 with TRBJ2-7; 9 bases are a match to TRBD1. V lost 9 bases and J lost 4; bases outside the gene matches: 19. The CDR3 runs to 17 residues. The germline gives CDR1 LNHDA, CDR2 SQIVND (reference sequence). Here the CDR3 DNA reads TGTGCCAGCTCCCCGGGACAGGGTTTACCTCAACAATACGAGCAGTACTTC. Its translation: CASSPGQGLPQQYEQYF.

The rearrangement links TRBV7-9 to TRBJ1-5; TRBD1 might be the D (6 bases). V shed 0 bases and J shed 5 bases, with 11 bases lying between them. Germline CDR1 SEHNR, CDR2 FQNEAQ (reference sequence). The CDR3 extends over 15 amino acids. The CDR3: CASSLAGGQYQPQHF. CDR3 bases: TGTGCCAGCAGCTTAGCGGGTGGACAGTATCAGCCCCAGCATTTT.

The chain carries TRBV11-2 and TRBJ2-7; 8 bases map to TRBD1. Trimming removed 7 bases from V and 7 bases from J; junction bases left unmatched: 12. This CDR3 has 14 residues. Germline CDR1 reads SGHAT; CDR2 reads FQNNGV. CDR3 amino acids: CASNRAQGAQEQYF. The CDR3 DNA sequence: TGTGCCAGCAACCGGGCCCAGGGGGCGCAAGAGCAGTACTTC.

This clone was recorded once. The chain is built from TRBV5-6 and TRBJ2-6; a weak D match, TRBD1 (5 bases). The CDR3 runs to 16 residues. The V gene's germline CDR1 is SGHDT and CDR2 YYEEEE. Trimming cost V 0 bases and J 2 bases, with 9 bases left between them. CDR3 region: CASSLGSGTGANVLTF. CDR3 in DNA: TGTGCCAGCAGCTTGGGTTCAGGGACTGGGGCCAACGTCCTGACTTTC.